This TCR beta chain was profiled in a study of T cells in Graves' hyperthyroidism and ophthalmopathy (dated by TCRdb to the late 2010s). About the full investigation: Peripheral blood samples were taken at the time of initial diagnosis, prior to any treatment. TCR V-J signatures able to tell the groups apart were searched for in a discovery cohort of some 97 patients, of whom more than 40 had Graves' ophthalmopathy and around 57 had stable Graves' hyperthyroidism. Prospective prediction of ophthalmopathy was tested in an independent validation cohort of some 19 hyperthyroidism patients and around 16 patients who later progressed to ophthalmopathy. For training and testing, the 100 or so patients in the discovery cohort were randomly divided in a 7:3 ratio. The study also compared thyroid tissue and blood T-cell repertoires from five or six Graves' hyperthyroidism patients. Following sampling, methimazole starting at 30 mg daily was given to hyperthyroidism patients, and high-dose intravenous methylprednisolone was given to ophthalmopathy patients. The paper reports TCR Vbeta CDR3 sequencing of approximately 140 peripheral blood samples: around 45 ophthalmopathy, about 75 hyperthyroidism and around 17 progressor patients. Beyond this particular receptor, the publication reports: Most expanded thyroid clonotypes (frequency above 0.001) were also found in blood, which suggests that blood repertoires may mirror thyroid immune responses. Sample size was not statistically predetermined, and investigators were not blinded to group allocation. In validation, the model predicted progression to ophthalmopathy a median of roughly 6.1 months before onset, with roughly 71% sensitivity and roughly 77% specificity. Ophthalmopathy was separated from stable hyperthyroidism by a 13 V-J signature model, with approximately 85% sensitivity and roughly 81% specificity obtained in cross-validation and 80%/75% obtained in testing.

A note on this clonotype: No cognate antigen has been identified for it. Base qualities are not recorded, but no much larger clone differs from it by a single base.

Amplification of TCR beta CDR3 regions was carried out from RNA transcripts. For the first round of RT-PCR on the TCR CDR3, the HTBI primer set was used together with the Qiagen OneStep RT-PCR kit. Libraries were constructed in a second round of multiplex PCR, after which size selection and purification were carried out. Paired-end sequencing of the libraries was performed with 100 bp reads on an Illumina HiSeq2000. The authors processed their data as follows. SOAPnuke was used to process the raw data, throwing out any read that contained adapters or uncalled bases, had a mean Phred below 15, or lacked an exact constant-primer or identifier match. High-quality paired reads were merged using COPE v1.2.5, and each unique nucleotide sequence was defined as a clonotype. Clonotypes were aligned to IMGT TRBV, TRBD and TRBJ reference segments using MiTCR v1.1. The analysis included only V-J combinations with a frequency above 0.0001, which together covered around 99% of the repertoires. A TCS score was defined as the ratio between F50 (clonal expansion) and ExV (chaos), using BLOSUM62-based TCRdist between CDR3 peptides within each V-J. Welch's t-statistics and random forest reduced around 520 V-J features to 13, which were used in a naive Bayes classifier (R e1071). Thyroid-blood repertoire similarity was quantified with the Morisita-Horn index. The public sequencing data were trimmed at Q25 with fastp and processed into clonotypes with MiXCR by TCRdb, which kept only in-frame beta chains. Duplicate CDR3 protein sequences are folded into a single record with the most common DNA and genes. What appears here as the V and J calls and clone size reflects TCRdb's work, not the paper's. The sample profile shows hundreds of thousands of distinct CDR3 sequences; roughly 37% of them were found once. The ten largest clones take up about 8.9% of the sample.

The germline V gene (reference sequence) gives CDR1 as SEHNR and CDR2 as FQNEAQ. V loses 5 bases of germline sequence and J loses 8 bases, and the interval between the two ends is 9 bases. The CDR3 contains 11 residues, cysteine and phenylalanine counted. Kept here is only the CDR3 DNA, which spans 33 bases and is read in frame from base 1. A patient counted as having stable Graves' hyperthyroidism if no progression to ophthalmopathy occurred over 18 months of follow-up. Hyperthyroidism patients were newly diagnosed, had a disease duration of under 2 months, and were aged 18 to 65 years. The study excluded patients with uncontrolled infections, other autoimmune diseases, pregnancy or lactation. Diagnoses were based on clinical symptoms, serum thyroxine and TRAb, thyroid ultrasound and orbital computed tomography. Ficoll-Paque density gradient centrifugation was used to isolate PBMCs from 10 ml of fresh peripheral blood. Total RNA was extracted with Trizol reagent, and quality was checked on an Agilent 2100 Bioanalyzer.

The TCR comes from a man between 18 and 29 years old with Graves' hyperthyroidism. The specimen sequenced was blood. The receptor chain draws on TRBV7-9 and TRBJ1-2, with no D gene named confidently. The CDR3 loop reads CASSPLSGYTF. At the DNA level, the sequence is TGTGCCAGCAGCCCGCTTAGCGGCTACACCTTC.